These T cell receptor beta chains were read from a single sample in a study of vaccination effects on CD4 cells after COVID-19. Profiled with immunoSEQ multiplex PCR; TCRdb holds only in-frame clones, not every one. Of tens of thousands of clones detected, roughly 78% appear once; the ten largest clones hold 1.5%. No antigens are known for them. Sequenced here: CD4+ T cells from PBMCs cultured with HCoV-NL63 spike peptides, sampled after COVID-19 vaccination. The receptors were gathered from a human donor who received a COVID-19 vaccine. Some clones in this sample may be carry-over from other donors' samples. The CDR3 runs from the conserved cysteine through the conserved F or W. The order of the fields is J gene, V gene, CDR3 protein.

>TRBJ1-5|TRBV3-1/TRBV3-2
CASSQDRGQPQHF
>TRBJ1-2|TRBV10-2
CASSDSLTYGYTF
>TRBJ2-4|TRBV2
CASSGVGGAENIQYF
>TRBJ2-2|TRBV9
CASSAGTSGYTGELFF
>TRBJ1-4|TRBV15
CATSREQGANEKLFF
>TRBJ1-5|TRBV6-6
CASSNDRGGPPQHF
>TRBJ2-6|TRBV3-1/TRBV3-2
CASSQGSPISGANVLTF
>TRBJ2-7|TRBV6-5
CATFRGTESYEQYF
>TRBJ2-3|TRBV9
CASSESGEGDTQYF
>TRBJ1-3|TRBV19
CASTLLDGNTIYF
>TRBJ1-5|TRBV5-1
CASSLAPGRAQPQHF
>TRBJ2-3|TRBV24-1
CATGDTRTDTQYF
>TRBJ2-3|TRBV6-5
CASSYTDTDTQYF
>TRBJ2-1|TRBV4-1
CASSQDDGGTVYNEQFF
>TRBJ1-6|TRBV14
CASSQDTRAYNSPLHF
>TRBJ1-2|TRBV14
CASSLGTAIYGYTF
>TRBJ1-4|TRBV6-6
CASAGGLNEKLFF
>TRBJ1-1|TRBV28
CASKAGVSVGTEAFF
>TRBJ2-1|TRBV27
CASSSHRDHYNEQFF
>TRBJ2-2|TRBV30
CASSRLPTGELFF
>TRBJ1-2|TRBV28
CASTSFRGYTF
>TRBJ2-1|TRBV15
CATRLSGPYNEQFF
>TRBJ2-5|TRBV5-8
CASSFTSGASTQYF
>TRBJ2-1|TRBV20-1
CSASNPRGSSYNEQFF
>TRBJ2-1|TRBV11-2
CASSHRLAGDLNEQFF